The clone carrying this TCR beta chain came up many times. Its target is unknown. Time point described: newly diagnosed GD, antithyroid drugs for less than 3 months. With RNA extracted from PBMCs as input, the TCR library was made. Graves' disease diagnosis relied on American Thyroid Association guidelines. The record originates from a study of regulatory T cells in long-lasting Graves disease. Study as a whole: The antithyroid drugs taken by newly diagnosed Graves' patients had been used for under 3 months. Notes on the study in general: Relative to new patients (roughly 970), persistent patients exhibited greater sharing of public clonotypes (around 2,500).

In building TCR beta libraries, iRepertoire HTBI primers were used together with Arm-PCR of CDR3 regions. Via MiXCR, TCRdb re-called the multiplex PCR reads, giving one row per CDR3 protein. The sample gives under 300,000 distinct CDR3 sequences, 18% of which show up once; 13% to 15% is in the top ten. The sample was also linked to a second study, of T cells in Graves' hyperthyroidism and ophthalmopathy. That source notes: Stability of Graves' hyperthyroidism was defined as absent ophthalmopathy progression within 18 months.

The material sequenced was peripheral blood mononuclear cells (PBMCs), taken at new diagnosis, from a patient treated with antithyroid drugs. The receptor was derived from a woman aged 30 to 39 with Graves disease.

The CDR3 here is CASSGSGPREGSPLHF. CDR3 DNA sequence: TGTGCCAGCAGCGGCTCCGGGCCGAGGGAGGGTTCACCCCTCCACTTT. The V gene is TRBV3-1, the J gene TRBJ1-6; D is uncertain. CDR1 and CDR2 (germline): LGHDT, YNNKEL (reference sequence). V lost 5 bases to trimming and J lost 9 bases, with 20 bases between them. The CDR3 spans 16 residues.